A selection of T cell receptor beta chains follows, all from one sample in a study of PD-L1 blockade in urothelial cancer. TCRdb keeps only in-frame clones here, not all; method: immunoSEQ multiplex PCR. The sample lists 45,000 to 70,000 clones, roughly 87% occurring once. Sample: PBMCs, taken around atezolizumab (anti-PD-L1) treatment. The receptors were sampled from a man between 65 and 85 years old with urothelial cancer. Both conserved end residues are part of each CDR3. Each record gives: D gene, clone size, V gene, J gene, CDR3 DNA, CDR3 protein. The D gene is left open where the match is weak. The listing skips clone size in some rows; elsewhere it reads once, few, many or a size class.

D: NA; size: NA; V: TRBV20-1; J: TRBJ2-1; DNA: TGCAGTGCAGCGGAGAACAATGAGCAGTTCTTC; CDR3: CSAAENNEQFF
D: TRBD2; size: NA; V: TRBV9; J: TRBJ2-2; DNA: TGTGCCAGCAGCGCCCAGGGACTAGTCGGGGAGCTGTTTTTT; CDR3: CASSAQGLVGELFF
D: TRBD2; size: NA; V: TRBV5-5; J: TRBJ2-7; DNA: TGTGCCAGCAGCTTGGCAGCGGGGGGCGGTTTTCCCCACGAGCAGTACTTC; CDR3: CASSLAAGGGFPHEQYF
D: NA; size: once; V: TRBV29-1; J: TRBJ1-2; DNA: TGCAGCGTTGACGAGGACAGCGATTCTAACTATGGCTACACCTTC; CDR3: CSVDEDSDSNYGYTF
D: NA; size: NA; V: TRBV6-6; J: TRBJ1-1; DNA: TGTGCCAGCAGTTACTCGTCCCCAGGGGTGAACACTGAAGCTTTCTTT; CDR3: CASSYSSPGVNTEAFF
D: TRBD1; size: NA; V: TRBV18; J: TRBJ2-1; DNA: TGTGCCAGCTCACCGAGGGGACAGGCGAGCTCCTACAATGAGCAGTTCTTC; CDR3: CASSPRGQASSYNEQFF
D: TRBD2; size: NA; V: TRBV27; J: TRBJ2-2; DNA: TGTGCCAGCACCCGGACTAGGAGGGGAGGGGAGCTGTTTTTT; CDR3: CASTRTRRGGELFF
D: NA; size: NA; V: TRBV7-9; J: TRBJ2-1; DNA: TGTGCCAGCAGCCTACTCCACAATGAGCAGTTCTTC; CDR3: CASSLLHNEQFF
D: NA; size: NA; V: TRBV11-2; J: TRBJ2-7; DNA: TGTGCCAGCAGCTTAGAGGCGCTAGTGGCGAGAGAGCAGTACTTC; CDR3: CASSLEALVAREQYF
D: NA; size: few; V: TRBV6-5; J: TRBJ1-2; DNA: TGTGCCAGCAGTTACTCACAGACCTATGGCTACACCTTC; CDR3: CASSYSQTYGYTF
D: TRBD1; size: NA; V: TRBV5-6; J: TRBJ2-7; DNA: TGTGCCAGCAGCCCGACAGGGTTATATCGGTACGAGCAGTACTTC; CDR3: CASSPTGLYRYEQYF
D: TRBD1; size: once; V: TRBV6-6; J: TRBJ1-1; DNA: TGTGCCAGCAGTCGGGACAGAACGAACACTGAAGCTTTCTTT; CDR3: CASSRDRTNTEAFF
D: TRBD2; size: NA; V: TRBV7-3; J: TRBJ2-1; DNA: TGTGCCAGCAGCTTAAGTCCGGGAGGGGGTCATGAGCAGTTCTTC; CDR3: CASSLSPGGGHEQFF
D: NA; size: NA; V: TRBV15; J: TRBJ1-1; DNA: TGTGCCACCAGCAGAGAATGGTCAGTAAACACTGAAGCTTTCTTT; CDR3: CATSREWSVNTEAFF
D: NA; size: NA; V: TRBV9; J: TRBJ1-2; DNA: TGTGCCAGCAGCGTGGGACACCTCTATGGCTACACCTTC; CDR3: CASSVGHLYGYTF